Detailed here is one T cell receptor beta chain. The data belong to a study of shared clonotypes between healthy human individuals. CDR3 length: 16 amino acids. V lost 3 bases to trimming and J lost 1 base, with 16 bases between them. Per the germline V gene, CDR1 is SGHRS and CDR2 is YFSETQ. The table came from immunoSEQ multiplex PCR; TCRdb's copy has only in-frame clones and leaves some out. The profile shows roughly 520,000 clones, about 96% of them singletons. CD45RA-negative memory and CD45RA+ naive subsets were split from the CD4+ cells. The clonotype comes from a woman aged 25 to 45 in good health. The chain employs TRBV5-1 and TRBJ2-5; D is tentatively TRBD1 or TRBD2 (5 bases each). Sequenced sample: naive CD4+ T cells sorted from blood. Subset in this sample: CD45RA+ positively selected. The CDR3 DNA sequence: TGCGCCAGCAGCTGGGGGAACCGACGCCCCCAAGAGACCCAGTACTTC. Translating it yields CASSWGNRRPQETQYF.